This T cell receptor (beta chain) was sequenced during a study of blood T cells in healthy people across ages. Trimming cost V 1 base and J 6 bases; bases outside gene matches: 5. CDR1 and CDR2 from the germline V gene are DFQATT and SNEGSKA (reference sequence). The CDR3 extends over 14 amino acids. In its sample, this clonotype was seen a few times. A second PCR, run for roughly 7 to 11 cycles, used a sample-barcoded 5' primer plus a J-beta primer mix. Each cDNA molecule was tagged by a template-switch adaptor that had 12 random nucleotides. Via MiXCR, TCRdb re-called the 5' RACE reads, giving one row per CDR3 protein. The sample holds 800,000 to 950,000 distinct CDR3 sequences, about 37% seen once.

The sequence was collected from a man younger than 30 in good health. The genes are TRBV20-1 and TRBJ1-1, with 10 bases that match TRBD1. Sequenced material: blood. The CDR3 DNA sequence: TGCAGTGCTAGAGGGGGACAGGGGTATGCTGAAGCTTTCTTT. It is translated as CSARGGQGYAEAFF.